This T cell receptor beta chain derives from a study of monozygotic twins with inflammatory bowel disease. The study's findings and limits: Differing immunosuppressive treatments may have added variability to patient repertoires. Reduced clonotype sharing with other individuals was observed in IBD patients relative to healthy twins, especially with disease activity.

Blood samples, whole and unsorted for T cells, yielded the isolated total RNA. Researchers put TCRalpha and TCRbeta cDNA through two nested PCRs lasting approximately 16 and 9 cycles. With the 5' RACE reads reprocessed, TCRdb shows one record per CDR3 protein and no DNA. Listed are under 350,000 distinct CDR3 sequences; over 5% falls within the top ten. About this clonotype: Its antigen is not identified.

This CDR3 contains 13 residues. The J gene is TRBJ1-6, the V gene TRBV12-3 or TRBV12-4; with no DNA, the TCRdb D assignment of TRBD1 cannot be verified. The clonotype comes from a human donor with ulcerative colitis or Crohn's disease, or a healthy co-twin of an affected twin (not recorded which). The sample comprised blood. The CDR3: CASTPGPNSPLHF.